The 26 T cell receptor beta chains in this list originate from one sample, sequenced in a study of cytomegalovirus exposure and HLA in healthy donors. 13 Jbeta primers and 60 Vbeta primers were used for the PCR. Sequencing used immunoSEQ multiplex PCR; TCRdb keeps in-frame clones, though not all of them. In the table there are under 200,000 clones, about 70% of which are singletons. The material sequenced was PBMCs. The receptors derive from a woman in her thirties in good health and CMV-seronegative.

The genes are TRBV19 and TRBJ1-5; no definite D call. CDR3 size: 14 residues. V was cut by 6 bases and J by 1 base, with 10 bases left in between. In germline, CDR1 is LNHDA, CDR2 SQIVND (reference sequence). CDR3 protein: CASSLHTSNQPQHF. Written as DNA, the CDR3 is TGTGCCAGTAGCCTTCACACCAGCAATCAGCCCCAGCATTTT.

This clone was recorded a few times. This chain uses TRBV7-9 with TRBJ1-1; D unclear. V lost 3 bases, J lost 7 bases, and 15 bases lay in between. The CDR3 consists of 14 residues. Germline CDR1 SEHNR, CDR2 FQNEAQ (reference sequence). The CDR3 DNA reads as TGTGCCAGCAGCTTCTCTTCGGGAAGCTTTGAAGCTTTCTTT. Its translation is CASSFSSGSFEAFF.

V is TRBV21-1 and J is TRBJ1-5; the DNA was not used to check the table's D call, TRBD1. TRBV21-1 is noted as a pseudogene. This CDR3 is 18 amino acids long. The CDR3 DNA sequence: TGTGCCACTAGAGCTAAGGGGTCTTTTCAAAATAGCAATCAGCCCCAGCATTTT. Its translation: CATRAKGSFQNSNQPQHF.

The rearrangement joins TRBV11-2 to TRBJ2-7; TRBD2 matches at 14 bases. V shed 0 bases, J shed 0 bases, and the junction held 10 bases outside the gene matches. The CDR3 totals 20 residues. Germline V gene lookup returns CDR1 SGHAT and CDR2 FQNNGV. The CDR3 bases are TGTGCCAGCAGCTTAGATGGACTAGCGGGAGGTTTTTTTAGCTCCTACGAGCAGTACTTC. Translation: CASSLDGLAGGFFSSYEQYF.

In its sample, this clone was seen a few times. The chain has TRBV7-2 and TRBJ2-1; 11 bases match TRBD2. This CDR3 comprises 15 residues. Germline lookup yields CDR1 SGHTA and CDR2 FQGNSA. After removal of 3 bases from V and 8 bases from J, the junction contained 6 bases not matched to a gene. The CDR3 bases are TGTGCCAGCAGCTTTTTGGTAGCGGGAGGGGATGAGCAGTTCTTC. Translation gives CASSFLVAGGDEQFF. Full variable domain (outside the CDR3, taken from reference TRBV7-2 and TRBJ2-1): GAGVSQSPSNKVTEKGKDVELRCDPISGHTALYWYRQSLGQGLEFLIYFQGNSAPDKSGLPSDRFSAERTGGSVSTLTIQRTQQEDSAVYLCASSFLVAGGDEQFFGPGTRLTVL.

V and J are TRBV5-1 and TRBJ2-7; TRBD1 might be the D (6 bases). Germline lookup yields CDR1 SGHRS and CDR2 YFSETQ. CDR3 length: 17 residues. The V end lost 0 bases, the J end lost 5 bases, and 21 bases lay between the germline ends. Here the CDR3 DNA reads TGCGCCAGCAGCTTGGGTGTTGGCAGGGGTAAGTCGGACGAGCAGTACTTC. Protein product: CASSLGVGRGKSDEQYF.

This clone occurred a few times. The CDR3 loop reads CASSPHGGFLGPNTGELFF. CDR3 nucleotide sequence: TGTGCCAGCAGCCCTCATGGCGGATTTCTGGGTCCCAACACCGGGGAGCTGTTTTTT. This chain joins TRBV11-3 and TRBJ2-2, with D unresolved. The CDR3 has 19 residues. V lost 5 bases and J lost 2, with 24 bases in between. CDR1 and CDR2 (germline): SGHNT, YENEEA. Supplemented by reference TRBV11-3 and TRBJ2-2, the full variable domain reads EAGVVQSPRYKIIEKKQPVAFWCNPISGHNTLYWYLQNLGQGPELLIRYENEEAVDDSQLPKDRFSAERLKGVDSTLKIQPAELGDSAVYLCASSPHGGFLGPNTGELFFGEGSRLTVL.

The CDR3 DNA follows: TGTGCCAGCAGCTCGGGGACTAGGAAAACCTACGAGCAGTACTTC. This gives the protein CASSSGTRKTYEQYF. The rearrangement uses TRBV7-9 and TRBJ2-7; 8 bases agree with TRBD2. CDR1 is SEHNR and CDR2 is FQNEAQ in the germline V gene (reference sequence). V was pared by 4 bases and J by 2 bases, with 7 bases of the junction left unmatched. This CDR3 has 15 amino acids.

This clone has a handful of counts. This chain joins TRBV5-1 and TRBJ2-5, with TRBD1 identical over 8 bases. V was pared by 0 bases and J by 4 bases, with 5 bases of the junction left unmatched. The CDR3 contains 15 residues. Germline V gene data show CDR1 as SGHRS and CDR2 as YFSETQ. The CDR3 here is CASSLVSGGVETQYF. CDR3 coding DNA: TGCGCCAGCAGCTTGGTGTCAGGGGGCGTAGAGACCCAGTACTTC.

This clone appeared a few times. The genes are TRBV7-8 and TRBJ2-1, with D maybe TRBD2 (5 bases). The germline CDR1 and CDR2 sequences are SGHVS and FQNEAQ. Between the trimmed V and J ends, which lost 5 bases and 3 bases, there was a span of 14 bases. The CDR3 is 15 amino acids. Here the CDR3 reads CASSPRSADYNEQFF. CDR3 DNA: TGTGCCAGCAGCCCGCGGTCAGCGGACTACAATGAGCAGTTCTTC.

The chain uses TRBV27 and TRBJ2-1; the match to TRBD2 covers 14 bases. CDR1 and CDR2 (germline): MNHEY, SMNVEV (reference sequence). The V and J ends lost 7 bases and 9 bases, in that order; junction bases with no gene match: 8. This CDR3 is 15 amino acids long. The CDR3 here is CASTSGLAGVREQFF. For the CDR3, the DNA is TGTGCCAGCACCTCGGGACTAGCGGGAGTGCGTGAGCAGTTCTTC.

The J gene is TRBJ1-1, the V gene TRBV29-1, with unresolved D. Trimming left V 0 bases short and J 10 bases short, with 30 bases between. Germline V gene lookup returns CDR1 SQVTM and CDR2 ANQGSEA. This CDR3 is 18 amino acids long. The CDR3 region is CSVEDTDNRNSVLGGAFF. The CDR3 nucleotides read TGCAGCGTTGAAGATACAGATAATAGAAACAGTGTCTTAGGTGGAGCTTTCTTT.

The chain uses TRBV28 and TRBJ2-7; 7 bases agree with TRBD1. CDR1 and CDR2 from the germline V gene are MDHEN and SYDVKM. V lost 6 bases, J lost 0 bases, and 5 bases stayed unmatched. This CDR3 is built from 14 residues. The CDR3 loop reads CASSRRGSSYEQYF. The CDR3 DNA sequence: TGTGCCAGCAGCCGCAGGGGGTCCTCCTACGAGCAGTACTTC.

V is TRBV29-1 and J is TRBJ2-5, with D tentatively TRBD2 (6 bases). Germline assignment: CDR1 SQVTM and CDR2 ANQGSEA. The CDR3 is made up of 11 amino acids. The V end was cut by 7 bases, the J end by 5 bases, with 11 bases between. The CDR3 region has the DNA TGCAGCGCTCGGAGCGGGGAGACCCAGTACTTC. It encodes CSARSGETQYF.

The chain carries TRBV29-1 and TRBJ1-1; TRBD1 agrees at 8 bases. Losses at the gene ends were 2 bases for V and 1 base for J; bases not matched to a gene: 12. The CDR3 has 17 residues. Germline V gene data show CDR1 as SQVTM and CDR2 as ANQGSEA. The CDR3 DNA reads as TGCAGCGTTGAAATCTTAGCAGGGGGCGCGAGGAACACTGAAGCTTTCTTT. This translates into CSVEILAGGARNTEAFF.

This sequence joins TRBV11-1 and TRBJ2-1; D is perhaps TRBD1 (5 bases). The CDR3 sequence is 13 residues long. The germline gives CDR1 SGHAT, CDR2 FQDESV (reference sequence). The V gene lost 5 bases and the J gene lost 11 bases, with 16 bases spanning the gap. The DNA of the CDR3 is TGTGCCAGCAGCAGGGCGACTCAGGGTAAGCAGTTCTTC. The encoded protein is CASSRATQGKQFF.

V gene TRBV9 combines with J gene TRBJ2-1; TRBD2 aligns across 8 bases. This CDR3 region has 15 residues. CDR1 is SGDLS, CDR2 YYNGEE, per germline. Trimming cost V 5 bases and J 0 bases; bases outside gene matches: 4. The CDR3 loop is CASSSGTSSYNEQFF. The CDR3 DNA is TGTGCCAGCAGTTCCGGGACTAGCTCCTACAATGAGCAGTTCTTC.

The rearrangement links TRBV9 to TRBJ1-1; no clear D gene. Germline CDR1 and CDR2: SGDLS and YYNGEE. Trimming pared 3 bases from V and 2 bases from J, leaving 11 bases between. The CDR3 runs 14 residues. The CDR3 DNA is TGTGCCAGCAGCGCCCAAGGGAGTAACACTGAAGCTTTCTTT. It codes for CASSAQGSNTEAFF.

The rearrangement links TRBV11-1 to TRBJ1-1; TRBD1 might be the D (5 bases). Trimming took off 3 bases at V and 1 base at J, with 9 bases between the two ends. The CDR3 has 14 amino acids. CDR1 and CDR2 (germline): SGHAT, FQDESV (reference sequence). DNA of the CDR3: TGTGCCAGCAGCTTCGGAAGGGGGAACACTGAAGCTTTCTTT. It is translated as CASSFGRGNTEAFF. Full variable domain (rest looked up from reference TRBV11-1 and TRBJ1-1): EAEVAQSPRYKITEKSQAVAFWCDPISGHATLYWYRQILGQGPELLVQFQDESVVDDSQLPKDRFSAERLKGVDSTLKIQPAELGDSAMYLCASSFGRGNTEAFFGQGTRLTVV.

The chain links TRBV5-1 to TRBJ1-2; perhaps TRBD1 as D (6 bases). The CDR3 extends over 15 amino acids. The V gene's germline CDR1 is SGHRS and CDR2 YFSETQ. Deletions cut 0 bases from V and 4 bases from J, with 13 bases between. In DNA form, the CDR3 reads TGCGCCAGCAGCTTGGCCTTAAACAGGGCCTATGGCTACACCTTC. It yields the protein CASSLALNRAYGYTF.

This chain joins TRBV5-1 and TRBJ2-5, with TRBD2 as a possible D gene (6 bases). Per the germline V gene, CDR1 is SGHRS and CDR2 is YFSETQ. The CDR3 is made up of 16 amino acids. Trimming cost V 4 bases and J 3 bases, with 19 bases left between them. In DNA, the CDR3 is TGCGCCAGCAGCCCGCGGGTGGGGGGATTGGAAGAGACCCAGTACTTC. Its translation: CASSPRVGGLEETQYF.

V and J are TRBV2 and TRBJ2-7; tentative D call: TRBD1 (5 bases). Germline-derived CDR1 and CDR2 are SNHLY and FYNNEI. Trimming removed 6 bases from V and 5 bases from J, with 8 bases in between. The CDR3 spans 11 residues. In DNA form, the CDR3 reads TGTGCCAGCAGGGGGCTCGACGAGCAGTACTTC. Translated: CASRGLDEQYF.

The chain recombines TRBV11-2 with TRBJ2-7, with a tentative D call TRBD1 (6 bases). This CDR3 region has 15 residues. The V and J ends lost 0 bases and 4 bases respectively, with 13 bases between them. Germline values: CDR1 SGHAT, CDR2 FQNNGV. CDR3 nucleotides: TGTGCCAGCAGCTTAGAGGCTCAGGGGTTTTACGAGCAGTACTTC. Translation gives CASSLEAQGFYEQYF. Filled out from reference TRBV11-2 and TRBJ2-7, the complete variable domain reads EAGVAQSPRYKIIEKRQSVAFWCNPISGHATLYWYQQILGQGPKLLIQFQNNGVVDDSQLPKDRFSAERLKGVDSTLKIQPAKLEDSAVYLCASSLEAQGFYEQYFGPGTRLTVT.

This sequence joins TRBV29-1 and TRBJ2-7; 7 bases match TRBD1. There are 11 residues in the CDR3. In germline, CDR1 is SQVTM, CDR2 ANQGSEA. V was clipped by 6 bases and J by 13 bases; unmatched bases: 12. The CDR3 loop reads CSVREGDSSYF. DNA of the CDR3: TGCAGCGTCCGAGAAGGGGACAGTTCCTACTTC.

This chain uses TRBV7-9 with TRBJ1-5, with TRBD1 matching 8 bases. V lost 1 base and J lost 7; bases outside the gene matches: 6. Germline CDR1 is SEHNR and CDR2 is FQNEAQ (reference sequence). The CDR3 covers 15 residues. The CDR3 DNA sequence: TGTGCCAGCAGCTTAGGGTCAGGGGGCTTACAGCCCCAGCATTTT. It specifies CASSLGSGGLQPQHF.

The chain is built from TRBV30 and TRBJ2-2; a weak D match, TRBD1 (5 bases). Germline loops: CDR1 GTSNPN, CDR2 SVGIG (reference sequence). Between the trimmed V and J ends, which lost 1 base and 3 bases, there was a span of 12 bases. There are 15 residues in the CDR3. The CDR3 sequence is CAWSAVGVDTGELFF. The CDR3 bases are TGTGCCTGGAGTGCGGTAGGGGTCGACACCGGGGAGCTGTTTTTT.